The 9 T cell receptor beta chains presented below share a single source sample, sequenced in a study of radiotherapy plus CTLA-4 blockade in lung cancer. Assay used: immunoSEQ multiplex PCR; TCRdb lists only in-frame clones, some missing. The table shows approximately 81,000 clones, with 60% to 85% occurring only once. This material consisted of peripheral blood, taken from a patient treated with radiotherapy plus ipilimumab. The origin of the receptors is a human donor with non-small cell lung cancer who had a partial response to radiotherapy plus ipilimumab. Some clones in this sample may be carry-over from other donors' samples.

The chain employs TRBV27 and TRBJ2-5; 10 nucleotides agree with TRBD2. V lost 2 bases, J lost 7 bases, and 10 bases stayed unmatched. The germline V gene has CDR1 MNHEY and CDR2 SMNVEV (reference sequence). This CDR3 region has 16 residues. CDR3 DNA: TGTGCCAGCAGTTTAGGGCTAGCGGGAGAGGTAGGGACCCAGTACTTC. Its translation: CASSLGLAGEVGTQYF.

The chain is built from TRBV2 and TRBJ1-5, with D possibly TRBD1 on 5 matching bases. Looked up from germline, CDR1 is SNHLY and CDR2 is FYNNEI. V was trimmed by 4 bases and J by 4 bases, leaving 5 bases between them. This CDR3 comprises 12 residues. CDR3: CASSGQNQPQHF. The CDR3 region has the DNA TGTGCCAGCAGTGGACAGAATCAGCCCCAGCATTTT. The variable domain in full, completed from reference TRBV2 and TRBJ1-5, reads EPEVTQTPSHQVTQMGQEVILRCVPISNHLYFYWYRQILGQKVEFLVSFYNNEISEKSEIFDDQFSVERPDGSNFTLKIRSTKLEDSAMYFCASSGQNQPQHFGDGTRLSIL.

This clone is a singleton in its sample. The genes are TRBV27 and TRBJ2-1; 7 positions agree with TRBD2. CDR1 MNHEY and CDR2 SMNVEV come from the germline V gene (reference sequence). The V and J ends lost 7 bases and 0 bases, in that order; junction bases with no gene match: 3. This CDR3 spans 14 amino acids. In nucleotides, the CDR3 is TGTGCCAGCATCCGCGGGAGCTCCTACAATGAGCAGTTCTTC. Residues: CASIRGSSYNEQFF.

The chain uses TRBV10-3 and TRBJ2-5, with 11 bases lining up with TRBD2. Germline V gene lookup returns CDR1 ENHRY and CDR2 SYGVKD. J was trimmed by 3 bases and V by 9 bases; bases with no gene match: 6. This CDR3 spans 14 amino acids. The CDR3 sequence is CAMGSGGAEETQYF. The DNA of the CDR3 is TGTGCCATGGGTAGCGGGGGGGCTGAAGAGACCCAGTACTTC.

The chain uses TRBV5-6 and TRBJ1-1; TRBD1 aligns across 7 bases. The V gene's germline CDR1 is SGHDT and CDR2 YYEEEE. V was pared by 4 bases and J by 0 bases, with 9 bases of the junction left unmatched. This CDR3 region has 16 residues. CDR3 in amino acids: CASSPRGYGLNTEAFF. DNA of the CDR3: TGTGCCAGCAGCCCCAGGGGGTACGGCCTGAACACTGAAGCTTTCTTT.

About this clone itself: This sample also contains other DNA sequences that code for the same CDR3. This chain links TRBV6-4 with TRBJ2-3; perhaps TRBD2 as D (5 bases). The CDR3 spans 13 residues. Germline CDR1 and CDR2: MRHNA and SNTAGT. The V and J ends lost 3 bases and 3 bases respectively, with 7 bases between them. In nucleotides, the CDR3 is TGTGCCAGCAGTGAACCGGGAACAGATACGCAGTATTTT. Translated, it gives CASSEPGTDTQYF.

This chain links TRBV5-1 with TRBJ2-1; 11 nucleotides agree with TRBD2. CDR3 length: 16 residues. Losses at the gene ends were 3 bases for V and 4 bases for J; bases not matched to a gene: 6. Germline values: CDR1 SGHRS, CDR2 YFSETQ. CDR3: CASSYLAGGTYNEQFF. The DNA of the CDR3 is TGCGCCAGCAGCTATTTAGCGGGGGGGACTTACAATGAGCAGTTCTTC. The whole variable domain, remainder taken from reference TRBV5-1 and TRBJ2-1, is KAGVTQTPRYLIKTRGQQVTLSCSPISGHRSVSWYQQTPGQGLQFLFEYFSETQRNKGNFPGRFSGRQFSNSRSEMNVSTLELGDSALYLCASSYLAGGTYNEQFFGPGTRLTVL.

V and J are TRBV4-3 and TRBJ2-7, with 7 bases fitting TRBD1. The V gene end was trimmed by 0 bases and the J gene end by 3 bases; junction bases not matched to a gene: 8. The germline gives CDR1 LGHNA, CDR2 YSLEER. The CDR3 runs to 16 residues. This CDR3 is CASSQERDSRLYEQYF. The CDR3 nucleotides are TGCGCCAGCAGCCAAGAGAGGGACAGTCGCCTCTACGAGCAGTACTTC.

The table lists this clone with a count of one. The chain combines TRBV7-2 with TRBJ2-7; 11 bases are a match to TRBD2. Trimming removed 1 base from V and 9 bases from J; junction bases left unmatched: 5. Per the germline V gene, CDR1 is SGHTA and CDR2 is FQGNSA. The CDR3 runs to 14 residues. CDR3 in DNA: TGTGCCAGCAGCTTAGACCCTAGCGGGGGGCCGCAGTACTTC. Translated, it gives CASSLDPSGGPQYF.